The rows below give T cell receptor beta chains drawn from one sample of a study of monozygotic twins with inflammatory bowel disease. Using the 5' RACE reads, TCRdb records one entry per CDR3 protein without DNA. This repertoire comprises roughly 100,000 distinct CDR3 sequences; its ten largest clones make up 1.5% to 2%. The sample comprised blood. Source of these receptors: a human donor with ulcerative colitis or Crohn's disease, or a healthy co-twin of an affected twin (not recorded which). Each CDR3 is given with its conserved first and last residue. Fields, in order: V gene, J gene, CDR3 protein.

TRBV12-3/TRBV12-4,TRBJ1-1,CASSRGPLTEAFF
TRBV7-2,TRBJ2-7,CASSYKYEQYF
TRBV5-1,TRBJ2-1,CASSLMDRANEQFF
TRBV7-8,TRBJ1-1,CASSPNQFMNTEAFF
TRBV11-2,TRBJ2-7,CASSFGTGNYEQYF
TRBV20-1,TRBJ2-7,CSAPIAGLSYEQYF
TRBV7-2,TRBJ2-3,CASSGQGTDTQYF
TRBV10-3,TRBJ1-2,CAIPSGTGVLGYTF
TRBV4-3,TRBJ2-3,CASSQEVRFFPHTQYF
TRBV7-2,TRBJ2-3,CASSPRTGPDTQYF
TRBV7-2,TRBJ2-7,CASRPPGPTTMVYEQYF
TRBV5-1,TRBJ2-7,CASSQTGGSSYEQYF
TRBV7-9,TRBJ1-1,CASSLKDTEAFF
TRBV27,TRBJ2-7,CASSFFRGHEQYF
TRBV19,TRBJ2-3,CASIPSTGTDTQYF
TRBV20-1,TRBJ2-1,CSASLAGVHYSYNEQFF
TRBV29-1,TRBJ2-3,CSVVQGRGSGSTDTQYF
TRBV9,TRBJ2-3,CASSVYQREADTQYF
TRBV20-1,TRBJ2-2,CSARDLRQGTNTGELFF
TRBV7-2,TRBJ2-5,CASSPRTSGQETQYF
TRBV5-1,TRBJ2-6,CASSIDPAVSGANVLTF
TRBV28,TRBJ1-5,CASVRENGPQHF
TRBV20-1,TRBJ2-7,CSARAPAYEQYF
TRBV14,TRBJ2-7,CASSRENFKGEQYF
TRBV11-1,TRBJ1-6,CASSAAGTGDRRTLHF
TRBV6-1,TRBJ2-7,CASFPGQGFNEQYF
TRBV6-2/TRBV6-3,TRBJ2-1,CASSYMIASGNEQFF
TRBV5-1,TRBJ1-2,CASSYNRDGYTF
TRBV20-1,TRBJ1-1,CSARDPPGGAFF
TRBV18,TRBJ1-5,CASSPDGSNQPQHF
TRBV7-2,TRBJ2-3,CASSKLAGFTTDTQYF
TRBV5-6,TRBJ2-7,CASRLRGRIYEQYF
TRBV5-6,TRBJ2-3,CASSWKAGTSTDKQYF
TRBV13,TRBJ2-7,CASSFLTVPLEQYF
TRBV28,TRBJ1-1,CASSLGARPEAFF
TRBV7-2,TRBJ2-3,CASSLGLQRTDTQYF
TRBV6-2/TRBV6-3,TRBJ1-4,CASSYWFLAAGDEKLFF
TRBV6-1,TRBJ2-1,CASSEGTGGFYEQFF
TRBV21-1,TRBJ2-7,CASRRDLYYEQYF
TRBV29-1,TRBJ2-3,CSADGPDTQYF
TRBV2,TRBJ2-1,CASSPDEFNEQFF
TRBV7-2,TRBJ2-7,CASSLNIGGGSYEQYF
TRBV28,TRBJ2-1,CASSRPGGGSYNEQFF